The 4 T cell receptor beta chains below come from one sample, sequenced in a study of siplizumab effects on memory and regulatory T cells (dated by TCRdb to the late 2010s). The library came from the immunoSEQ multiplex PCR assay. In its TCRdb copy, this immuneACCESS table keeps in-frame sequences only and misses some clones. Where compared with another copy, unresolved V genes explain less than half of these, and the others have no known cause. The sample records about 120,000 clones, 80% to 95% of which are singletons. The leading ten clones occupy around 0.16% of the sample. Material: non-Treg CD4+ T cells sorted from blood. Interpreted using the paper, the cell subset or site label stands for: FACS-sorted unstimulated CD4+ non-regulatory T cells. These receptors all stem from a human donor in good health.

In this sample, this clone turned up once. The rearrangement joins TRBV7-2 to TRBJ2-7, with TRBD1 matching over 8 bases. The germline V gene has CDR1 SGHTA and CDR2 FQGNSA. V shed 5 bases, J shed 6 bases, and the junction held 9 bases outside the gene matches. CDR3 length: 14 residues. Here the CDR3 reads CASSSIDRGLEQYF. The CDR3 bases are TGTGCCAGCAGCAGTATCGACAGGGGACTCGAGCAGTACTTC.

CDR3 amino acids: CAWRGRGQGASGYTF. The CDR3, as DNA: TGTGCCTGGAGAGGTAGGGGACAGGGGGCGAGTGGCTACACCTTC. V is TRBV30 and J is TRBJ1-2; 12 bases fit TRBD1. Germline V gives CDR1 GTSNPN, CDR2 SVGIG (reference sequence). This CDR3 is 15 amino acids long. V gave up 3 bases and J gave up 7 bases; unmatched junction bases: 9.

The chain couples TRBV6-5 to TRBJ2-7; the D gene is possibly TRBD2 (5 bases). Germline V gene sequence: CDR1 MNHEY, CDR2 SVGAGI. V was pared by 6 bases and J by 7 bases, with 19 bases between. The CDR3 contains 14 residues. DNA for the CDR3: TGTGCCAGCAGGTCCGGTGTAGGGAGTATGGAGCAGTACTTC. It codes for CASRSGVGSMEQYF.

CDR3 sequence: CASSFGGLQETQYF. The DNA for the CDR3 is TGTGCCAGCAGCTTCGGGGGCCTCCAAGAGACCCAGTACTTC. The chain is built from TRBV7-9 and TRBJ2-5, with D perhaps assigned TRBD1 or TRBD2 (6 bases each). This CDR3 is 14 amino acids long. CDR1 SEHNR and CDR2 FQNEAQ come from the germline V gene (reference sequence). V lost 3 bases and J 1 base, leaving 9 bases between the germline ends.